These T cell receptor beta chains were read from a single sample in a study of technical replicates of blood from several donors. The table came from immunoSEQ multiplex PCR; TCRdb's copy has only in-frame clones and leaves some out. The sample gives 80,000 to 95,000 clones, about 96% of which show up once; roughly 0.39% is in the top ten. The sequencing sample was made of T cells isolated from PBMCs. All receptors derive from a human donor in good health. Each CDR3 is given with its conserved first and last residue. The D gene is left open where the match is weak. Clone size, where shown, is once, few, many, or a class for clones that have expanded.

NA | TRBJ1-5 | TRBV7-6 | TRBD1 | TGTGCCAGCAGTACCCAGACAGGGACCAATCAGCCCCAGCATTTT | CASSTQTGTNQPQHF
NA | TRBJ1-2 | TRBV14 | TRBD1 | TGTGCCAGCAGCCAAGTATTGGGACAGGGGGGCTACACCTTC | CASSQVLGQGGYTF
NA | TRBJ2-1 | TRBV27 | TRBD2 | TGTGCCAGCACTCCTCTCCGGGAGGGTTCGAATGAGCAGTTCTTC | CASTPLREGSNEQFF
once | TRBJ2-1 | TRBV30 | TRBD2 | TGTGCCTGGATCCCTAAGCGGGAGACGGGTGAGCAGTTCTTC | CAWIPKRETGEQFF
NA | TRBJ2-7 | TRBV5-5 | NA | TGTGCCAGCAGCCCGTTACAGGATATCAGCTCCTACGAGCAGTACTTC | CASSPLQDISSYEQYF
NA | TRBJ2-2 | TRBV30 | TRBD2 | TGTGCCTGGAGTGCGTCTTTAGGTACTAGCGGGAGTACCGGGGAGCTGTTTTTT | CAWSASLGTSGSTGELFF
NA | TRBJ2-1 | TRBV19 | NA | TGTGCCAGTAGTATAGATATCAATGAGCAGTTCTTC | CASSIDINEQFF
NA | TRBJ2-2 | TRBV14 | TRBD2 | TGTGCCAGCACCCCGTTAGTAGCGGGAGGAGCCACCGGGGAGCTGTTTTTT | CASTPLVAGGATGELFF
NA | TRBJ1-1 | TRBV6-5 | TRBD1 | TGTGCCAGCCACAGGGGATTGGACACTGAAGCTTTCTTT | CASHRGLDTEAFF
NA | TRBJ1-4 | TRBV7-2 | NA | TGTGCCAGCACCCATGGGGGGGCTAATGAAAAACTGTTTTTT | CASTHGGANEKLFF
NA | TRBJ2-5 | TRBV11-2 | NA | TGTGCCAGCAGCTCTAGGCCGGGGTATGGGGAGACCCAGTACTTC | CASSSRPGYGETQYF
NA | TRBJ2-1 | TRBV4-3 | NA | TGCGCCAGCAGCCAAGATAAACTAGCTTTGTTGAGCTCCTACAATGAGCAGTTCTTC | CASSQDKLALLSSYNEQFF
NA | TRBJ1-2 | TRBV5-1 | TRBD1 | TGCGCCAGCAGCTTCGGACAGGGAAACTATGGCTACACCTTC | CASSFGQGNYGYTF
NA | TRBJ1-5 | TRBV19 | NA | TGTGCCAGTAGTATAATTGGCGGAACTTTTGATCAGCCCCAGCATTTT | CASSIIGGTFDQPQHF
NA | TRBJ1-3 | TRBV5-1 | NA | TGCGCCAGCAGCTTGGCGCGGGGAAGTGGAAACACCATATATTTT | CASSLARGSGNTIYF
NA | TRBJ2-4 | TRBV7-9 | TRBD1 | TGTGCCAGCAGCATCCGGGACAGGGAGGGGATTCAGTACTTC | CASSIRDREGIQYF
NA | TRBJ1-3 | TRBV5-1 | NA | TGCGCCAGCAGCTTGGGACAGGCCTCATCTGGAAACACCATATATTTT | CASSLGQASSGNTIYF
NA | TRBJ1-1 | TRBV5-1 | TRBD1 | TGCGCCAGCAGGACAGGGGCCTCGATGAACACTGAAGCTTTCTTT | CASRTGASMNTEAFF
NA | TRBJ2-1 | TRBV7-2 | NA | TGTGCCAGCAGCTTCTCAGACTGGGCCTACAATGAGCAGTTCTTC | CASSFSDWAYNEQFF
NA | TRBJ2-7 | TRBV4-1 | NA | TGCGCCAGCAGCGCCGGGACTCCTTCCTACGAGCAGTACTTC | CASSAGTPSYEQYF
NA | TRBJ1-2 | TRBV19 | NA | TGTGCCAGTAGTAACCCCCTCGACAGAAACTATGGCTACACCTTC | CASSNPLDRNYGYTF
NA | TRBJ2-5 | TRBV6-5 | TRBD1 | TGTGCCAGCAACTCCGGACAGGGCGGCGAGACCCAGTACTTC | CASNSGQGGETQYF
NA | TRBJ1-2 | TRBV5-1 | TRBD1 | TGCGCCAGCACCGCAGGGGGCGGTGGCTACACCTTC | CASTAGGGGYTF
NA | TRBJ2-2 | TRBV12-5 | TRBD2 | TGTGCTAGTGGTTTTTCCCCCGGGACTAGTACCGGGGAGCTGTTTTTT | CASGFSPGTSTGELFF
NA | TRBJ1-1 | TRBV6-5 | NA | TGTGCCAGCAGTTACAATCGGGGGACTGAAGCTTTCTTT | CASSYNRGTEAFF
NA | TRBJ2-1 | TRBV27 | NA | TGTGCCATAGGCAGGGTGTACAATGAGCAGTTCTTC | CAIGRVYNEQFF
NA | TRBJ2-7 | TRBV7-8 | TRBD2 | TGTGCCAGCAGCTTTAGCGGGAGGGCCTACGAGCAGTACTTC | CASSFSGRAYEQYF
NA | TRBJ2-7 | TRBV5-4 | NA | TGTGCCAGCAGCTTGGAGGGAGGTTCCTACGAGCAGTACTTC | CASSLEGGSYEQYF
NA | TRBJ2-1 | TRBV9 | NA | TGTGCCAGCAGCGGGGAGCAGGGGAGTGATGAGCAGTTCTTC | CASSGEQGSDEQFF
NA | TRBJ2-7 | TRBV6-5 | TRBD1 | TGTGCCAGCAGTCACCCGGGACAGGGGGGCGAGCAGTACTTC | CASSHPGQGGEQYF
NA | TRBJ2-1 | TRBV6-6 | TRBD2 | TGTGCCAGCAGTTACGAAGCGGGAGGCTCCTACAATGAGCAGTTCTTC | CASSYEAGGSYNEQFF
NA | TRBJ2-7 | TRBV28 | TRBD1 | TGTGCCAGCAGTTTATGGGACAGGACCCTCTACGAGCAGTACTTC | CASSLWDRTLYEQYF